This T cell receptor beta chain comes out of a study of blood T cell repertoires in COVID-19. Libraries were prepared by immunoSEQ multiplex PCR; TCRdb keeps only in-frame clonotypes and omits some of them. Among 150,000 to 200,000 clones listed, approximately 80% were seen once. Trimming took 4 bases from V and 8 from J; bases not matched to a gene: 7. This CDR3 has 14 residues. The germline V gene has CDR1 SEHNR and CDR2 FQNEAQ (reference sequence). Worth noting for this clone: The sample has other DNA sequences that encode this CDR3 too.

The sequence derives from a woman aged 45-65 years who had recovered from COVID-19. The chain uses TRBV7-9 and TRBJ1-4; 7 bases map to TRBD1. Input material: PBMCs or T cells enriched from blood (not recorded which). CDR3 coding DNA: TGTGCCAGCAGCTCTCGGACAGGTGGAGAAAAACTGTTTTTT. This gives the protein CASSSRTGGEKLFF.